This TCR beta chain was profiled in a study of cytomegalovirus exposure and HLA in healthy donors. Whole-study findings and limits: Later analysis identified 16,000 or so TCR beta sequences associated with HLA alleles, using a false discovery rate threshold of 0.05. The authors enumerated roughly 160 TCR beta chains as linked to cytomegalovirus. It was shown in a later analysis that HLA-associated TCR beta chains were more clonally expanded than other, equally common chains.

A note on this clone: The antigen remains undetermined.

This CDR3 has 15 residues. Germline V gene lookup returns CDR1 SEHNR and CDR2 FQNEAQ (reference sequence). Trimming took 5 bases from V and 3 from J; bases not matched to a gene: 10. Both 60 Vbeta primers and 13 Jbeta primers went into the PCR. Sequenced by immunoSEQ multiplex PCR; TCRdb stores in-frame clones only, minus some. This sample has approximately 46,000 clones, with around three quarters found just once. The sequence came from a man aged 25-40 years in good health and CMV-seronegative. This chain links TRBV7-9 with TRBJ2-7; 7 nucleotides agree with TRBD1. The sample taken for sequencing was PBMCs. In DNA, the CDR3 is TGTGCCAGCAGCCCCAGATCGGGACAGAACTACGAGCAGTACTTC. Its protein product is CASSPRSGQNYEQYF.